This entry is about one T cell receptor (beta chain). Between the trimmed V and J ends, which lost 3 bases and 0 bases, there was a span of 26 bases. The CDR3 sequence is 20 residues long. Germline V gene lookup returns CDR1 KGHSH and CDR2 LQKENI. The table came from immunoSEQ multiplex PCR; TCRdb's copy has only in-frame clones and leaves some out. The sample carries tens of thousands of clones, 80% recorded once. This specimen comes from a study of T cell responses to AZD1222 COVID-19 vaccine. The receptor's source is an adult in good health. The chain joins TRBV18 to TRBJ1-1; weak D call: TRBD1 (5 bases). The source was peripheral blood, collected on day 0 of AZD1222 vaccination. CDR3 in amino acids: CASSPYRDLSSAAMNTEAFF. In nucleotides, the CDR3 is TGTGCCAGCTCACCTTACCGGGACCTTTCATCCGCGGCCATGAACACTGAAGCTTTCTTT.